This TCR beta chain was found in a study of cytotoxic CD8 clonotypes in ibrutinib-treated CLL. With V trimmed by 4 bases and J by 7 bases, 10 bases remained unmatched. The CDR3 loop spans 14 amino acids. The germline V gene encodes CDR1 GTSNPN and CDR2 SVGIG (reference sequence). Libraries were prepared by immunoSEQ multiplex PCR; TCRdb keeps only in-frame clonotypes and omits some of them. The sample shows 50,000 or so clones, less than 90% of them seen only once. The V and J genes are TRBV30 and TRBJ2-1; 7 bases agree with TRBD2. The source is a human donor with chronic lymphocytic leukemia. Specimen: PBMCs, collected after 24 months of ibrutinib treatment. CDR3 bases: TGTGCCTGGATGGCGGGAGCTCCTACAAATGAGCAGTTCTTC. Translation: CAWMAGAPTNEQFF.